This entry describes one TCR beta chain. Its antigen is undetermined. The identical CDR3 is also encoded by other nucleotide sequences in the sample. Data came from immunoSEQ multiplex PCR; TCRdb stores just in-frame clones and leaves some out. Here the sample spans about 1.5 million clones, 95% to 99% being singletons. This entry is derived from a study of shared clonotypes between healthy human individuals. Background on the study: Participating donors consisted of a couple of women and a few men aged 18 to 49.

Study-level points and caveats: Researchers sampled only blood; tissue repertoires likely differ.

Germline V gene data show CDR1 as SGDLS and CDR2 as YYNGEE. The CDR3 extends over 14 amino acids. J gave up 4 bases and V 5 bases, and 5 bases lay outside the gene matches. Sequencing was done on a sample of naive CD4+ T cells sorted from blood. Sample subset: CD45RA+ positively selected. The gene calls are TRBV9 and TRBJ2-7, with 11 nucleotides matching TRBD2. This clonotype was obtained from a man aged 30 to 39 in good health. The chain's CDR3 is CASSTTSGSYEQYF. DNA of the CDR3: TGTGCCAGCAGTACTACTAGCGGGAGTTACGAGCAGTACTTC.